Following are 17 T cell receptor beta chains from one sample sequenced in a study of cytomegalovirus exposure and HLA in healthy donors. PCR primers comprised 60 Vbeta and 13 Jbeta primers. The repertoire was sequenced with immunoSEQ multiplex PCR; TCRdb's copy has only in-frame clones and lacks some. Among some 130,000 clones listed, roughly two thirds were seen once. The sequenced material came from PBMCs. These receptors originate from a man aged 30 to 45 in good health and CMV-seropositive.

The chain couples TRBV5-4 to TRBJ2-2, with D perhaps TRBD1 (6 bases). The CDR3 sequence is 15 residues long. With 4 bases removed from V and 0 bases from J, the gap between germline ends came to 10 bases. Per the germline V gene, CDR1 is SGHNT and CDR2 is YYREEE (reference sequence). CDR3 sequence: CASSPGQTNTGELFF. In DNA, the CDR3 is TGTGCCAGCAGCCCCGGACAGACGAACACCGGGGAGCTGTTTTTT.

The rearrangement joins TRBV27 to TRBJ1-1; D gene ambiguous. V lost 2 bases to trimming and J lost 1 base, with 8 bases between them. From germline, CDR1 is MNHEY and CDR2 SMNVEV (reference sequence). There are 14 residues in the CDR3. The CDR3 protein is CASSLNAGNTEAFF. CDR3 DNA: TGTGCCAGCAGTTTAAATGCGGGGAACACTGAAGCTTTCTTT.

There are a few counts of this clone. The rearrangement uses TRBV2 and TRBJ1-1; no clear D. V was clipped by 1 base and J by 2 bases, with 5 bases between them. CDR1 and CDR2 from the germline V gene are SNHLY and FYNNEI. The CDR3 loop spans 13 amino acids. CDR3 protein: CASSEGSNTEAFF. The CDR3 DNA is TGTGCCAGCAGTGAAGGGAGCAACACTGAAGCTTTCTTT.

The CDR3, as DNA: TGTGCCAGCAGCGAGGGGACTAGCGGGAGTCGCGAGCAGTACTTC. This encodes CASSEGTSGSREQYF. V usage is TRBV5-4 and J usage is TRBJ2-7; 14 bases line up with TRBD2. The CDR3 spans 15 residues. The V gene end was trimmed by 4 bases and the J gene end by 6 bases; junction bases not matched to a gene: 6. Germline V gives CDR1 SGHNT, CDR2 YYREEE (reference sequence).

The chain uses TRBV5-1 and TRBJ2-3; TRBD2 matches 7 bases. The CDR3 is 15 amino acids. Germline V gene sequence: CDR1 SGHRS, CDR2 YFSETQ. After removal of 6 bases from V and 6 bases from J, the junction contained 13 bases not matched to a gene. This CDR3 reads CASTLGGSAPDTQYF. The CDR3 coding sequence is TGCGCCAGCACCCTCGGGGGGAGCGCCCCTGATACGCAGTATTTT.

V is TRBV15 and J is TRBJ2-7; TRBD2 might be the D (7 bases). Between the trimmed V and J ends, which lost 5 bases and 2 bases, there was a span of 10 bases. The CDR3 has 13 amino acids. Germline V gene lookup returns CDR1 LNHNV and CDR2 YYDKDF (reference sequence). The CDR3 region is CATSRGAAYEQYF. The CDR3 bases are TGTGCCACCAGCCGGGGGGCCGCCTACGAGCAGTACTTC.

The V gene is TRBV7-2, the J gene TRBJ2-7; TRBD2 matches at 12 bases. V shed 6 bases and J 4 bases; nucleotides not matched to a gene: 7. Germline CDR1 SGHTA, CDR2 FQGNSA. This CDR3 is 15 amino acids long. The CDR3 bases are TGTGCCAGCAGAAGAGGACTAGCGGGATTGTACGAGCAGTACTTC. This encodes CASRRGLAGLYEQYF.

The chain joins TRBV5-6 to TRBJ2-3, with 7 bases identical to TRBD1. V was pared by 4 bases and J by 2 bases, with 4 bases of the junction left unmatched. Looked up from germline, CDR1 is SGHDT and CDR2 is YYEEEE. The CDR3 is 14 amino acids. CDR3 in DNA: TGTGCCAGCAGCACAGGGACAGCCACAGATACGCAGTATTTT. It yields the protein CASSTGTATDTQYF.

The chain joins TRBV6-1 to TRBJ2-7; 10 bases line up with TRBD2. CDR1 and CDR2 from the germline V gene are MNHNS and SASEGT. CDR3 size: 14 residues. The V and J ends lost 4 bases and 2 bases, in that order; junction bases with no gene match: 2. CDR3 bases: TGTGCCAGCAGTGGGCTAGCGGGAGCCTACGAGCAGTACTTC. Amino acid sequence: CASSGLAGAYEQYF.

This clone was counted only a few times. The chain couples TRBV11-1 to TRBJ2-7, with TRBD2 as a possible D gene (5 bases). This CDR3 has 16 amino acids. Germline CDR1 is SGHAT and CDR2 is FQDESV (reference sequence). V lost 5 bases and J lost 1, with 18 bases in between. The chain's CDR3 is CASSAPRRGESYEQYF. The CDR3 DNA is TGTGCCAGCAGCGCTCCTAGACGGGGAGAATCCTACGAGCAGTACTTC.

This chain connects TRBV18 to TRBJ2-7; maybe TRBD2 (6 bases). Germline CDR1 reads KGHSH; CDR2 reads LQKENI. The CDR3 spans 13 residues. The V and J ends lost 3 bases and 4 bases respectively, with 10 bases between them. The CDR3 DNA follows: TGTGCCAGCTCACCCATACGGGGGTACGAGCAGTACTTC. It specifies CASSPIRGYEQYF.

This clone was detected a few times. The CDR3 region is CASSPGLAGDTQYF. In DNA, the CDR3 is TGTGCCAGCTCACCGGGACTAGCGGGAGATACGCAGTATTTT. The rearrangement uses TRBV18 and TRBJ2-3, with TRBD2 matching over 12 bases. The CDR3 is 14 residues long. Germline V gene lookup returns CDR1 KGHSH and CDR2 LQKENI. Unmatched junction bases numbered 0, after V lost 3 bases and J lost 5 bases.

This clone has only a few counts. The rearrangement uses TRBV6-4 and TRBJ1-2; unclear D gene. The CDR3 contains 15 residues. Germline V lookup: CDR1 MRHNA, CDR2 SNTAGT. V gave up 3 bases and J gave up 0 bases, with 11 bases separating them. Here the CDR3 DNA reads TGTGCCAGCAGTGAAACAGTCAGAGCTAACTATGGCTACACCTTC. It yields the protein CASSETVRANYGYTF.

This clone was observed a few times. The chain recombines TRBV12-5 with TRBJ2-2; TRBD2 matches at 10 bases. This CDR3 region has 17 residues. Germline CDR1 and CDR2: LGHNT and FRNRAP. V lost 2 bases to trimming and J lost 3 bases; unmatched junction nucleotides: 6. As DNA, the CDR3 is TGTGCTAGTGGTTTGACGCTAGCGGGAGATTACACCGGGGAGCTGTTTTTT. Protein: CASGLTLAGDYTGELFF.

V usage is TRBV2 and J usage is TRBJ2-2; TRBD2 agrees at 8 bases. CDR3 length: 15 amino acids. The V gene's germline CDR1 is SNHLY and CDR2 FYNNEI. J gave up 3 bases and V 6 bases, and 6 bases lay outside the gene matches. CDR3 nucleotides: TGTGCCAGCAGGGACCTAGCGGGTTACACCGGGGAGCTGTTTTTT. As protein: CASRDLAGYTGELFF. Drawing the rest from reference TRBV2 and TRBJ2-2, the complete variable domain is EPEVTQTPSHQVTQMGQEVILRCVPISNHLYFYWYRQILGQKVEFLVSFYNNEISEKSEIFDDQFSVERPDGSNFTLKIRSTKLEDSAMYFCASRDLAGYTGELFFGEGSRLTVL.

This clone was detected once. This chain joins TRBV5-1 and TRBJ2-7; 9 positions agree with TRBD1. The germline V gene has CDR1 SGHRS and CDR2 YFSETQ. J was trimmed by 1 base and V by 2 bases; bases with no gene match: 4. This CDR3 contains 15 residues. CDR3 nucleotide sequence: TGCGCCAGCAGCTTACGGACAGGGGTTTCCTACGAGCAGTACTTC. It encodes CASSLRTGVSYEQYF. Looking up the rest from reference TRBV5-1 and TRBJ2-7 gives the full variable domain: KAGVTQTPRYLIKTRGQQVTLSCSPISGHRSVSWYQQTPGQGLQFLFEYFSETQRNKGNFPGRFSGRQFSNSRSEMNVSTLELGDSALYLCASSLRTGVSYEQYFGPGTRLTVT.

The chain combines TRBV5-6 with TRBJ2-1; D uncertain. V gave up 0 bases and J gave up 0 bases, with 10 bases separating them. Germline V CDR1 and CDR2: SGHDT, YYEEEE. This CDR3 is built from 16 residues. Here the CDR3 reads CASSLAERRSYNEQFF. In DNA, the CDR3 is TGTGCCAGCAGCTTGGCAGAACGTCGCTCCTACAATGAGCAGTTCTTC.